This T cell receptor beta chain derives from a study of blood T cell repertoires in COVID-19. Sequencing used immunoSEQ multiplex PCR; TCRdb keeps in-frame clones, though not all of them. Of a few hundred thousand clones detected, about 80% appear once; the ten largest clones hold 15% to 17%. The CDR3 contains 11 residues. Germline V gene lookup returns CDR1 SQVTM and CDR2 ANQGSEA. V gave up 6 bases and J gave up 5 bases, with 10 bases separating them. The Seattle patients joined while their infection was active and were tracked longitudinally afterward. The rearrangement links TRBV29-1 to TRBJ1-2; D possibly corresponds to TRBD1 (5 bases). This clonotype was sampled from a person in their 70s with COVID-19, enrolled during active disease. The sample was peripheral blood. CDR3 amino acids: CSVVAGYGYTF. The CDR3 coding sequence is TGCAGCGTCGTGGCAGGGTATGGCTACACCTTC. The whole variable domain, remainder taken from reference TRBV29-1 and TRBJ1-2, is SAVISQKPSRDICQRGTSLTIQCQVDSQVTMMFWYRQQPGQSLTLIATANQGSEATYESGFVIDKFPISRPNLTFSTLTVSNMSPEDSSIYLCSVVAGYGYTFGSGTRLTVV.